This TCR beta chain was sequenced for a study of regulatory T cells in long-lasting Graves disease. General observations from the study: It was in persistent disease that TRBV28, TRBJ1-2 and TRBJ2-5 were favored. Persistent Graves' disease cases displayed lower TCR diversity than newly diagnosed ones.

Investigators prepared the TCR beta libraries by applying iRepertoire HTBI primers and Arm-PCR of CDR3 regions. TCRdb reprocessed the multiplex PCR reads via MiXCR and lists one record per CDR3 protein. This sample yields hundreds of thousands of distinct CDR3 sequences, of which 30% are seen a single time; under 55% belongs to the top ten. V lost 6 bases and J lost 2, with 20 bases in between. This CDR3 region has 16 residues. Germline V gene data show CDR1 as WSHSY and CDR2 as SAAADI. Time point defined: persistent/refractory GD, antithyroid drugs over 5 years with positive TRAb. The TCR library was prepared using RNA isolated from PBMCs. Criteria from the American Thyroid Association guidelines were applied to diagnose Graves' disease. About this clonotype: Its antigen is undetermined.

The clonotype originates from a female donor with Graves disease. This specimen was peripheral blood mononuclear cells (PBMCs), taken when the disease was refractory, from a patient treated with antithyroid drugs. This chain uses TRBV10-2 with TRBJ2-7; possibly TRBD1 for D (5 bases). The CDR3 sequence: CASSRHGQGAPYEQYF. CDR3 sequence (DNA): TGCGCCAGCAGCCGCCACGGTCAGGGTGCCCCCTACGAGCAGTACTTC.